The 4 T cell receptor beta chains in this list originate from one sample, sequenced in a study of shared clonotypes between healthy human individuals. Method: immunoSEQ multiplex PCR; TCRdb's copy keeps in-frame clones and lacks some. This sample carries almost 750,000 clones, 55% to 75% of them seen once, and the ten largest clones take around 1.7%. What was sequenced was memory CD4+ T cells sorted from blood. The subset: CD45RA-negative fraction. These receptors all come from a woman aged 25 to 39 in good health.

As DNA, the CDR3 is TGTGCCAGCAGCCCTTGGGAAGGGGCGTTTTACGAGCAGTACTTC. This gives the protein CASSPWEGAFYEQYF. The chain couples TRBV7-2 to TRBJ2-7, with D tentatively TRBD1 (5 bases). The length of the CDR3 is 15 residues. Between the trimmed V and J ends, which lost 5 bases and 4 bases, there was a span of 18 bases. CDR1 is SGHTA, CDR2 FQGNSA, per germline.

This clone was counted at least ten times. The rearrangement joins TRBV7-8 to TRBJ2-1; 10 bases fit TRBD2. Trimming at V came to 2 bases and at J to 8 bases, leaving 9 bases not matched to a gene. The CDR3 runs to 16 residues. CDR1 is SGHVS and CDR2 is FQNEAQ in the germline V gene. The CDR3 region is CASSLKVSGRAYEQFF. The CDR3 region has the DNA TGTGCCAGCAGCTTAAAAGTAAGCGGGAGGGCTTATGAGCAGTTCTTC.

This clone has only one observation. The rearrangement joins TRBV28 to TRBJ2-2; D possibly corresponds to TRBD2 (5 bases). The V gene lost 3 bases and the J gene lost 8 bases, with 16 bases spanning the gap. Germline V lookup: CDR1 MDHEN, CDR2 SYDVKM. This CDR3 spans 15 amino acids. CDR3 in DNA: TGTGCCAGCAGTTTTATTGGACCCCCGGGAGGGGAGCTGTTTTTT. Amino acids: CASSFIGPPGGELFF.

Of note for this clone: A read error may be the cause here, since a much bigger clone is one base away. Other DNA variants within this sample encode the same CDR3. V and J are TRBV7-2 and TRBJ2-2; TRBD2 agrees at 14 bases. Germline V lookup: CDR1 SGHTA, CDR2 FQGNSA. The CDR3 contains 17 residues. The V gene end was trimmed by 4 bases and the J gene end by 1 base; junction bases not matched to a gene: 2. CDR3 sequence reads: CASSSGLAGVNTGELFF. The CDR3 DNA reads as TGTGCCAGCAGCTCGGGACTAGCGGGAGTGAACACCGGGGAGCTGTTTTTT.